Below are 28 T cell receptor beta chains sequenced from a single sample in a study of OX40 agonist ivuxolimab in advanced cancers. The protocol was immunoSEQ multiplex PCR, while the TCRdb copy is restricted to in-frame clones and leaves out a portion. The repertoire holds about 51,000 clones, with around 73% as singletons. The material sequenced was CD4+ or CD8+ T cells sorted from blood, taken in a trial of the OX40 agonist ivuxolimab. The source is an adult with an advanced solid tumor such as melanoma, head and neck, liver or kidney cancer.

This rearrangement joins TRBV30 to TRBJ1-1, with TRBD1 matching 7 bases. Germline loops: CDR1 GTSNPN, CDR2 SVGIG (reference sequence). This CDR3 comprises 12 residues. With 5 bases clipped from V and 2 bases from J, the junction kept 2 bases outside the gene matches. CDR3 in amino acids: CAWGQVNTEAFF. As DNA, the CDR3 is TGTGCCTGGGGACAGGTAAACACTGAAGCTTTCTTT.

The chain joins TRBV10-3 to TRBJ2-7; TRBD1 aligns across 7 bases. Germline values: CDR1 ENHRY, CDR2 SYGVKD. This CDR3 spans 14 amino acids. Trimming cost V 6 bases and J 0 bases; bases outside gene matches: 5. The CDR3 reads CAIRNSGGSYEQYF. The CDR3 DNA reads TGTGCCATCAGAAACTCAGGGGGCTCCTACGAGCAGTACTTC.

V is TRBV19 and J is TRBJ2-1; D might be TRBD1 (5 bases). This CDR3 comprises 16 residues. V dropped 10 bases and J dropped 1 base, with 20 bases sitting between them. Germline values: CDR1 LNHDA, CDR2 SQIVND (reference sequence). CDR3 nucleotide sequence: TGTGCCACCGGACATGCTAGGGGTAGGTCCTACAATGAGCAGTTCTTC. Protein product: CATGHARGRSYNEQFF.

The chain combines TRBV28 with TRBJ1-5, with 9 bases aligning to TRBD1. The CDR3 totals 15 residues. Losses at the gene ends were 3 bases for V and 6 bases for J; bases not matched to a gene: 6. Germline V CDR1 and CDR2: MDHEN, SYDVKM. The CDR3 protein is CASSLGQGRVQPQHF. The CDR3 coding sequence is TGTGCCAGCAGTTTGGGACAGGGAAGGGTTCAGCCCCAGCATTTT.

The chain combines TRBV27 with TRBJ2-7; D is perhaps TRBD2 (6 bases). CDR3 length: 14 residues. The ends were cut back, 4 bases at V and 5 bases at J, with 15 bases in the middle. Germline V gene sequence: CDR1 MNHEY, CDR2 SMNVEV (reference sequence). The CDR3, as DNA: TGTGCCAGCAGTTACCTAGCGAGGTCCGACGAGCAGTACTTC. Translation gives CASSYLARSDEQYF.

Here the CDR3 DNA reads TGTGCCAGCAGCCCAGGGGCAGGGGGCCGGGAGACCCAGTACTTC. Amino acids: CASSPGAGGRETQYF. This chain connects TRBV7-9 to TRBJ2-5; TRBD1 aligns across 8 bases. The CDR3 contains 15 residues. V was clipped by 5 bases and J by 5 bases; unmatched bases: 10. Germline lookup yields CDR1 SEHNR and CDR2 FQNEAQ (reference sequence).

In its sample, this clone was seen a few times. The same CDR3 arises from other DNA sequences in this sample as well. The chain recombines TRBV18 with TRBJ2-1, with 10 bases aligning to TRBD2. Germline V lookup: CDR1 KGHSH, CDR2 LQKENI. With V trimmed by 6 bases and J by 0 bases, 2 bases remained unmatched. CDR3 size: 15 residues. The chain's CDR3 is CASSPSGGSYNEQFF. CDR3 sequence (DNA): TGTGCCAGCTCTCCTAGCGGGGGCTCCTACAATGAGCAGTTCTTC.

The chain couples TRBV6-1 to TRBJ2-7; D remains ambiguous. V was clipped by 6 bases and J by 0 bases, with 9 bases between them. The CDR3 has 13 amino acids. Germline CDR1 MNHNS, CDR2 SASEGT. The DNA of the CDR3 is TGTGCCAGCAGAGCCGGTATCTCCTACGAGCAGTACTTC. This translates into CASRAGISYEQYF.

V is TRBV18 and J is TRBJ2-3; D remains ambiguous. CDR1 and CDR2 from the germline V gene are KGHSH and LQKENI. Trimming cost V 2 bases and J 0 bases, with 18 bases left between them. The CDR3 runs to 18 residues. The DNA of the CDR3 is TGTGCCAGCTCACCAATATCCGGTCTTCCACGAAGCACAGATACGCAGTATTTT. Residues: CASSPISGLPRSTDTQYF.

This clone was seen a few times. CDR3 nucleotides: TGTGCCAGCAGCCAAGAATGGGCCCAATATGGCTACACCTTC. The encoded protein is CASSQEWAQYGYTF. The chain has TRBV4-2 and TRBJ1-2, with no clear D. From germline, CDR1 is LGHNA and CDR2 YNFKEQ. The CDR3 has 14 residues. The V end lost 0 bases, the J end lost 5 bases, and 10 bases lay between the germline ends.

The chain joins TRBV5-1 to TRBJ2-5, with D tentatively TRBD1 (5 bases). Deletions cut 3 bases from V and 1 base from J, with 7 bases between. This CDR3 spans 13 amino acids. CDR1 is SGHRS, CDR2 YFSETQ, per germline. CDR3 coding DNA: TGCGCCAGCAGCTGGCAGGGCCAAGAGACCCAGTACTTC. Protein product: CASSWQGQETQYF.

This chain uses TRBV2 with TRBJ2-3; 8 bases line up with TRBD1. This CDR3 spans 17 amino acids. From germline, CDR1 is SNHLY and CDR2 FYNNEI. V lost 2 bases, J lost 4 bases, and 11 bases stayed unmatched. CDR3 in DNA: TGTGCCAGCAGTGAATCTTGGACAGGGCAGGGGGCAGATACGCAGTATTTT. This sequence encodes CASSESWTGQGADTQYF. Combining the CDR3 with reference TRBV2 and TRBJ2-3 gives the whole variable domain EPEVTQTPSHQVTQMGQEVILRCVPISNHLYFYWYRQILGQKVEFLVSFYNNEISEKSEIFDDQFSVERPDGSNFTLKIRSTKLEDSAMYFCASSESWTGQGADTQYFGPGTRLTVL.

The chain joins TRBV9 to TRBJ1-4, with D perhaps TRBD1 (6 bases). CDR3 length equals 16 residues. V was clipped by 4 bases and J by 4 bases, with 17 bases between them. Germline values: CDR1 SGDLS, CDR2 YYNGEE. In DNA, the CDR3 is TGTGCCAGCAGCCCTAGGGGGGGCAGCCTTAATGAAAAACTGTTTTTT. This gives the protein CASSPRGGSLNEKLFF.

J is TRBJ1-5 and V is TRBV28; TRBD1 is a possible D gene (5 bases). This CDR3 has 14 residues. Germline CDR1 reads MDHEN; CDR2 reads SYDVKM. The ends were cut back, 2 bases at V and 1 base at J, with 6 bases in the middle. Here the CDR3 reads CASSLGGSNQPQHF. In nucleotides, the CDR3 is TGTGCCAGCAGTTTAGGGGGAAGCAATCAGCCCCAGCATTTT.

The chain employs TRBV11-3 and TRBJ2-1; 7 positions agree with TRBD2. The CDR3 is 20 amino acids. Germline trimming cut 1 base from V and 1 base from J; bases unmatched to any gene: 16. The germline V gene has CDR1 SGHNT and CDR2 YENEEA. CDR3 sequence: CASSLGLRLAAGGSYNEQFF. CDR3 coding DNA: TGTGCCAGCAGCTTAGGACTGCGCCTAGCGGCCGGGGGGTCCTACAATGAGCAGTTCTTC. The full variable domain, completed using reference TRBV11-3 and TRBJ2-1, is EAGVVQSPRYKIIEKKQPVAFWCNPISGHNTLYWYLQNLGQGPELLIRYENEEAVDDSQLPKDRFSAERLKGVDSTLKIQPAELGDSAVYLCASSLGLRLAAGGSYNEQFFGPGTRLTVL.

In its sample, this clone was seen a few times. The chain employs TRBV18 and TRBJ1-1; tentatively, D is TRBD1 (5 bases). Trimming removed 3 bases at V and 10 bases at J, with 15 bases between. This CDR3 has 13 amino acids. Germline values: CDR1 KGHSH, CDR2 LQKENI. The CDR3: CASSPRAGDLAFF. The CDR3 bases are TGTGCCAGCTCACCGCGGGCGGGGGACCTAGCTTTCTTT.

J is TRBJ2-5 and V is TRBV7-3; 9 bases fit TRBD2. Near its end, the DNA agrees better with TRBJ2-7, so the J call may be wrong. Germline values: CDR1 SGHTA, CDR2 FQGTGA. The CDR3 spans 15 residues. CDR3 coding DNA: TGTGCCAGCAGCTTGTCTTCTAGCGGGACTGGCGAGCAGTACTTC. Translating it yields CASSLSSSGTGEQYF.

The rearrangement uses TRBV4-1 and TRBJ2-5; D possibly corresponds to TRBD2 (5 bases). Looked up from germline, CDR1 is MGHRA and CDR2 is YSYEKL. This CDR3 has 13 amino acids. Trimming took 3 bases from V and 5 from J, leaving 10 bases between them. CDR3: CASSQARGETQYF. The CDR3 nucleotides are TGCGCCAGCAGCCAGGCCAGAGGGGAGACCCAGTACTTC.

V gene TRBV6-5 combines with J gene TRBJ2-1; 8 bases fit TRBD2. CDR3 size: 15 residues. V lost 7 bases to trimming and J lost 7 bases; unmatched junction nucleotides: 12. The germline V gene encodes CDR1 MNHEY and CDR2 SVGAGI. CDR3 sequence: CASNSGTRRVNEQFF. The DNA for the CDR3 is TGTGCCAGCAACTCCGGGACTAGGAGGGTAAATGAGCAGTTCTTC.

As concerns this clone: Other nucleotide sequences in the sample specify the same CDR3. The chain links TRBV18 to TRBJ2-6, with D hard to call. This CDR3 is built from 15 residues. V lost 0 bases and J 3 bases, leaving 6 bases between the germline ends. Germline V CDR1 and CDR2: KGHSH, LQKENI. CDR3 sequence (DNA): TGTGCCAGCTCACCACCCGGGCGTGGGGCCAACGTCCTGACTTTC. Translating gives CASSPPGRGANVLTF.

This CDR3 reads CASSLGGSMTDTQYF. The CDR3 nucleotides are TGTGCCAGCAGTTTAGGTGGGAGCATGACAGATACGCAGTATTTT. V and J are TRBV28 and TRBJ2-3; a weak D match, TRBD2 (5 bases). V was trimmed by 2 bases and J by 3 bases, leaving 12 bases between them. Per germline, CDR1 MDHEN and CDR2 SYDVKM. This CDR3 is built from 15 residues.

This sequence joins TRBV6-5 and TRBJ2-1, with no clear D. The germline V and J ends were trimmed by 8 bases and 3 bases, with 14 bases remaining between them. Looked up from germline, CDR1 is MNHEY and CDR2 is SVGAGI. CDR3 length: 14 amino acids. The CDR3 coding sequence is TGTGCCAGCTCCCTTTCCTGGGGCTACAATGAGCAGTTCTTC. It translates to CASSLSWGYNEQFF.

Only one count was recorded for this clone. The chain links TRBV5-1 to TRBJ2-3; 10 nucleotides line up with TRBD2. CDR3 size: 16 residues. From germline, CDR1 is SGHRS and CDR2 YFSETQ. The V segment lost 4 bases and the J segment 5 bases; nucleotides outside the gene matches: 10. CDR3 in DNA: TGCGCCAGCAGCCCCGGAATAGCGGGAGGAATAGATACGCAGTATTTT. Amino acid sequence: CASSPGIAGGIDTQYF.

The count of this clone is one. The chain employs TRBV7-8 and TRBJ1-5; D gene ambiguous. This CDR3 comprises 16 residues. Germline CDR1 SGHVS, CDR2 FQNEAQ. The V end lost 0 bases, the J end lost 2 bases, and 11 bases lay between the germline ends. CDR3 DNA sequence: TGTGCCAGCAGCTTAGCGGCTCTCGCGGGCAATCAGCCCCAGCATTTT. It codes for CASSLAALAGNQPQHF. The entire variable domain, with the rest obtained from reference TRBV7-8 and TRBJ1-5, is as follows: GAGVSQSPRYKVAKRGQDVALRCDPISGHVSLFWYQQALGQGPEFLTYFQNEAQLDKSGLPSDRFFAERPEGSVSTLKIQRTQQEDSAVYLCASSLAALAGNQPQHFGDGTRLSIL.

V and J are TRBV4-1 and TRBJ2-2; maybe TRBD1 (5 bases). Looked up from germline, CDR1 is MGHRA and CDR2 is YSYEKL. This CDR3 is built from 15 residues. With 4 bases removed from V and 6 bases from J, the gap between germline ends came to 15 bases. The CDR3 nucleotides are TGCGCCAGCAGCCGGAAGCAGCAGGGTGCCGGGGAGCTGTTTTTT. It encodes CASSRKQQGAGELFF.

A single count supports this clone. The J gene is TRBJ2-7, the V gene TRBV5-1, with D maybe TRBD2 (6 bases). The CDR3 consists of 14 residues. CDR1 is SGHRS and CDR2 is YFSETQ in the germline V gene. V lost 4 bases to trimming and J lost 0 bases, with 11 bases between them. For the CDR3, the DNA is TGCGCCAGCAGCCCTGAGGGACTCTCCTACGAGCAGTACTTC. Encoded protein: CASSPEGLSYEQYF.

Of note for this clone: One end of the junction is discordant with germline, which a read error may explain. This CDR3 is also generated by other DNA sequences in the sample. The chain links TRBV7-2 to TRBJ2-1, with 8 nucleotides matching TRBD2. CDR3 length: 14 residues. CDR1 SGHTA and CDR2 FQGNSA come from the germline V gene. This chain's CDR3 is CASSLASGINEQFF. The CDR3 nucleotides are TGTGCCAGCAGCTTAGCTAGCGGGATCAATGAACAGTTCTTC.

V usage is TRBV6-1 and J usage is TRBJ2-1; the match to TRBD2 covers 10 bases. Per germline, CDR1 MNHNS and CDR2 SASEGT. The V segment lost 1 base and the J segment 11 bases; nucleotides outside the gene matches: 8. The length of the CDR3 is 15 residues. The CDR3 region has the DNA TGTGCCAGCAGTGAAGTAGTCGGACTAGCGGCAAAGCAGTTCTTC. It translates to CASSEVVGLAAKQFF.